This T cell receptor beta chain originates from a study of metastatic and nonmetastatic thyroid tumors. Study context: Repertoires from malignant and benign thyroid patients were compared across blood and tumor or nodule tissue.

Source study methods: For papillary thyroid cancer, a distant-metastasis classifier was constructed from CDR3 differences observed across clinicopathological groups. TCRdb ran MiXCR on the PCR reads. TCRdb's processing, not the authors', yielded these V and J calls. The sample lists tens of thousands of clones; over 15% were seen once. Each patient came to thyroid surgery without any prior treatment (of any kind). In germline, CDR1 is DFQATT, CDR2 SNEGSKA (reference sequence). Trimming stripped 3 bases from V and 9 bases from J, with 19 bases between. The CDR3 has 14 amino acids. This clone showed up many times. The antigen is unknown. Findings of the study overall: Reportedly, malignant thyroid tumors had significantly higher TCR beta diversity than benign nodules, in blood and tumor.

Sequences were obtained from tumor tissue. The TCR comes from a female donor with papillary thyroid cancer or a benign thyroid nodule (not recorded which). Some clones in this sample may be carry-over from other donors' samples. This chain links TRBV20-1 with TRBJ2-3; D unresolved. DNA for the CDR3: TGCAGTGCTAGTTCTAGGACCTTCGGTGGGACGCAGTATTTT. Its translation: CSASSRTFGGTQYF.